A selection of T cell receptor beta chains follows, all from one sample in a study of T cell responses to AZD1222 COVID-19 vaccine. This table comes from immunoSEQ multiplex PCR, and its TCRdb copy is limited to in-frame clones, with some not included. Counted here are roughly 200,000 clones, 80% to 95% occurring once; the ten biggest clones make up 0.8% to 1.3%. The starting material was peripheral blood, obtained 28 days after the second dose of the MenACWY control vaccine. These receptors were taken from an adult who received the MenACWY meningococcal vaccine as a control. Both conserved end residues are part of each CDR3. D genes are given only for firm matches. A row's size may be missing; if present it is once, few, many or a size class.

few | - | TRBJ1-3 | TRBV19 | TGTGCCAGTAGTTTCAGGACCCAGCGAGGAAACACCATATATTTT | CASSFRTQRGNTIYF
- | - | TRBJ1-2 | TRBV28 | TGTGCCAGCAGTTTAGTTGGGACGACGGATGGCTACACCTTC | CASSLVGTTDGYTF
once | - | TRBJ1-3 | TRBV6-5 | TGTGCCAGCAGTTTGCAGGGCTCTGGAAACACCATATATTTT | CASSLQGSGNTIYF
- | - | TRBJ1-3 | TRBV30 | TGTGCCTGGAGGAGACAGGCCTTCACCATATATTTT | CAWRRQAFTIYF
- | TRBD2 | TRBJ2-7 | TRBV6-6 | TGTGCCAGTTCCCCCGTCGGGGGGGGTACCTACGAGCAGTACTTC | CASSPVGGGTYEQYF
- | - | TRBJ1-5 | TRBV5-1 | TGCGCCAGCAGCTTGGCAGGGGGCAATCAGCCCCAGCATTTT | CASSLAGGNQPQHF
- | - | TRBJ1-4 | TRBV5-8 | TGTGCCAGCAGCTACGGACTTTTACTGTTTTTT | CASSYGLLLFF
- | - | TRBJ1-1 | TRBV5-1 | TGCGCCAGCAGCGAGGGGGGTACTGAAGCTTTCTTT | CASSEGGTEAFF
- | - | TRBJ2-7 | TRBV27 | TGTGCCAGCAGTCGGACAGCGTACGAGCAGTACTTC | CASSRTAYEQYF
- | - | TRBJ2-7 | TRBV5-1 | TGCGCCAGCAGTGTTACGTCCTCCTACGAGCAGTACTTC | CASSVTSSYEQYF
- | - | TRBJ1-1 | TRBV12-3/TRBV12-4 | TGTGCCAGCAGCAGGGGTCAGTTTGAAGCTTTCTTT | CASSRGQFEAFF
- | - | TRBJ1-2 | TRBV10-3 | TGTGCCATCAGTGAGTCGCCGGGGACGCGAGCTAACTATGGCTACACCTTC | CAISESPGTRANYGYTF
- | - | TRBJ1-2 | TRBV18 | TGTGCCAGCTCACCAGAAAGGGGGTCTAACTATGGCTACACCTTC | CASSPERGSNYGYTF
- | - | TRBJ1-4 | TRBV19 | TGTGCCAGTAGAATGACAGAAACGGCAAAACTGTTTTTT | CASRMTETAKLFF
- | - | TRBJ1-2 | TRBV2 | TGTGCCAGCAGTGAAGTAGCGGGGTCCTTCTATGGCTACACCTTC | CASSEVAGSFYGYTF
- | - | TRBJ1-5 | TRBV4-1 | TGCGCCAGCAGCCAAGATCTGGTTCTCGGTCAGCCCCAGCATTTT | CASSQDLVLGQPQHF
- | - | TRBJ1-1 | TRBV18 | TGTGCCAGCTCACCCGGAGGGGGAGGTGAAGCTTTCTTT | CASSPGGGGEAFF
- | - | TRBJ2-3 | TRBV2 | TGTGCCAGCAATGGGGCAGCCACAGATACGCAGTATTTT | CASNGAATDTQYF
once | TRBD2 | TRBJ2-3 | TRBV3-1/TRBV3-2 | TGTGCCAGCAGCCAAGGGACTAGCGGGGTGCGCACAGATACGCAGTATTTT | CASSQGTSGVRTDTQYF
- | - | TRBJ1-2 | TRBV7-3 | TGTGCCAGCAGCTTAACCGGGGTGGACGGCTACACCTTC | CASSLTGVDGYTF
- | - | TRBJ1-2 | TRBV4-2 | TGTGCCAGCAGCCACCCCGGGGGGGACATTGCCTATGGCTACACCTTC | CASSHPGGDIAYGYTF
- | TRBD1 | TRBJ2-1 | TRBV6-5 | TGTGCCAGCAGTCTGGACAGGGGGCAGGTGAATGAGCAGTTCTTC | CASSLDRGQVNEQFF
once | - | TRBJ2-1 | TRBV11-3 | TGTGCCAGCAGCAAACAAACCGGGACTGGTTCCTACAATGAGCAGTTCTTC | CASSKQTGTGSYNEQFF
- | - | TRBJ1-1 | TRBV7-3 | TGTGCCAGCAGCTTACGCAGGGACGTGACTGAAGCTTTCTTT | CASSLRRDVTEAFF
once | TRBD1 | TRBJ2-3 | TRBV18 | TGTGCCAGCTCACCGATTATAGGACAGGGATGGGCAGATACGCAGTATTTT | CASSPIIGQGWADTQYF
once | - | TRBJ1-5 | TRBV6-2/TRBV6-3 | TGTGCCAGCAGCCACGGAGGTCCCCAGCATTTT | CASSHGGPQHF
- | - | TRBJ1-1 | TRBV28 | TGTGCCAGCAGTTTTGGAGGGAGGAGCACTGAAGCTTTCTTT | CASSFGGRSTEAFF
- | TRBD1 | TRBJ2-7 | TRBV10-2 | TGCGCCAGCAGTCTCGACAGGGAATCCTACGAGCAGTACTTC | CASSLDRESYEQYF
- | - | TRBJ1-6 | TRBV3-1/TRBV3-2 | TGTGCCAGCAGCCAACGGCTTAATTCACCCCTCCACTTT | CASSQRLNSPLHF
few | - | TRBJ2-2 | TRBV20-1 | TGCAGTGCTAGTAAGACGTCGAACACCGGGGAGCTGTTTTTT | CSASKTSNTGELFF
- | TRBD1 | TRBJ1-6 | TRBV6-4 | TGTGCCAGCAGCCGACAGGGTGGATCACCCCTCCACTTT | CASSRQGGSPLHF
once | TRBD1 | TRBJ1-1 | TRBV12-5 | TGTGCTAGTGGTCCCGGGACAGAAAAACCTGAAGCTTTCTTT | CASGPGTEKPEAFF
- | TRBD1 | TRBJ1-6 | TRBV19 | TGTGCCAGTAGTATTGACAGGGGAAATTCACCCCTCCACTTT | CASSIDRGNSPLHF
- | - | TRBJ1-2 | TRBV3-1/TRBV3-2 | TGTGCCAGCAGCCAAGGGCAGGGCTACGGCTACACCTTC | CASSQGQGYGYTF
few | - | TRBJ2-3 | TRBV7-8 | TGTGCCAGCAGCTTAGGACTCAACACAGATACGCAGTATTTT | CASSLGLNTDTQYF
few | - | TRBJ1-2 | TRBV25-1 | TGTGCCAGCAGTGGCGGGGGTTTCCTACCCCCTAACTATGGCTACACCTTC | CASSGGGFLPPNYGYTF
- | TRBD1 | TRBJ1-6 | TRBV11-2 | TGTGCCAGCAGACGACAGGGGGGAGGATCACCCCTCCACTTT | CASRRQGGGSPLHF
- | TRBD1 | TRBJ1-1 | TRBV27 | TGTGCCAGCAGTTCGCTGGACAGGACTGAAGCTTTCTTT | CASSSLDRTEAFF
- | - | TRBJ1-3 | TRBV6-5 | TGTGCCAGCAGTTACTCGGCCCGGGTTTATGGAAACACCATATATTTT | CASSYSARVYGNTIYF
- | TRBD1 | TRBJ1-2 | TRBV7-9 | TGTGCCAGCAGCTTAGGGGGGCAGGGGGCTCACTATGGCTACACCTTC | CASSLGGQGAHYGYTF
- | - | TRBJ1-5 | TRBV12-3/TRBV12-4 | TGTGCCAGCAGTTTTAAAGGAGTGCCCCAGCATTTT | CASSFKGVPQHF
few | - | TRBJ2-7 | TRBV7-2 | TGTGCCAGCAGCTTAGACCAGGCACTTAGGGTCGAGCAGTACTTC | CASSLDQALRVEQYF
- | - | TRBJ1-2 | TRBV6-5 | TGTGCCAGCAGTACCCGCTTCCCCCCGATTGCTGGCTACACCTTC | CASSTRFPPIAGYTF
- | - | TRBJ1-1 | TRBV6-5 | TGTGCCAGCAGTTCCTTACTCGGGATCGACACTGAAGCTTTCTTT | CASSSLLGIDTEAFF